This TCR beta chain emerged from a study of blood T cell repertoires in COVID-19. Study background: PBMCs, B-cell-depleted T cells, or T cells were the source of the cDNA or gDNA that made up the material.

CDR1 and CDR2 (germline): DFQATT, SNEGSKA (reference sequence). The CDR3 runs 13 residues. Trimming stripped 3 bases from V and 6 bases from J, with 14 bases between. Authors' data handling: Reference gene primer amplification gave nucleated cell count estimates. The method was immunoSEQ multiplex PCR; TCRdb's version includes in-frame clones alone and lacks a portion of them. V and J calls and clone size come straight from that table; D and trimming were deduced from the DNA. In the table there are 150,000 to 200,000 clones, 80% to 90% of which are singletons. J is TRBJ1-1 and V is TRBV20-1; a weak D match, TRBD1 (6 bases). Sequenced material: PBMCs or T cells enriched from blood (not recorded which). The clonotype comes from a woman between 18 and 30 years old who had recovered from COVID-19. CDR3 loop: CSASRTAASEAFF. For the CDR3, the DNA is TGCAGTGCTAGTCGGACAGCGGCTTCTGAAGCTTTCTTT.